This T cell receptor beta chain was sequenced during a study of cytomegalovirus exposure and HLA in healthy donors. Turning to the study itself: Early on, a data release was issued that held 85 million to 95 million unique TCRs from HLA-typed donors.

As regards this clone: Its antigen remains unidentified.

CDR3 length equals 17 residues. V shed 1 base and J shed 1 base, with 15 bases lying between them. Germline CDR1 LGHNA, CDR2 YNFKEQ. PCR was performed using 60 Vbeta and 13 Jbeta primers. Here immunoSEQ multiplex PCR was the method, and the copy in TCRdb shows in-frame clones only, minus some. The table lists about 170,000 clones, 79% of them singletons. The study, taken as a whole, reports: The number of N-insertions in an Asian-associated ancestry cluster was reportedly below the approximately 690-donor mean in a later analysis. Among immune exposure information, only CMV serostatus was available.

This TCR was sampled from a woman aged 45-59 years in good health and CMV-seronegative. The sample consisted of PBMCs. The chain links TRBV4-2 to TRBJ2-3; the D gene is possibly TRBD1 (6 bases). This chain's CDR3 is CASSQGDRDTRTDTQYF. For the CDR3, the DNA is TGTGCCAGCAGCCAAGGTGACCGGGACACCCGCACAGATACGCAGTATTTT.